The TCR beta chain described here comes from a study of blood T cell repertoires in COVID-19 (dated by TCRdb to 2018 to 2021). Regarding the study in general: Collaborator samples came from the United States, Italy and Spain and covered acute and convalescent phases of COVID-19. The prospective study material was composed of cDNA or gDNA derived from T cells, B-cell-depleted T cells, or PBMCs. The dataset comprised deeply sampled blood TCRbeta repertoires from subjects exposed to, actively infected with, or recovered from COVID-19. The repertoires were released in a freely available public database meant as a resource for research on the immune response to SARS-CoV-2. Samples came from the ongoing ImmuneRACE study (first 160 participants) plus 1,254 subjects from 6 global collaborators. Sample metadata almost always included a de-identified subject ID, COVID-19 status, age in years and sex. Where available, HLA class I and class II types were obtained from metadata supplied by the sample provider rather than from assay-based typing. General findings and caveats noted by the study authors: The amount of clinical and demographic metadata varied by source and participant and was provided uncurated.

About this clone: It has no known antigen specificity. No clone much larger than this one lies a single base away; base qualities are absent.

The immunoSEQ Assay, a bias-controlled multiplex PCR, was used to amplify TCRbeta CDR3 regions from genomic DNA. Turning to the authors' computational methods: Nucleated cell counts per sample were estimated from amplification of reference gene primers within the assay. Sequence reads were collapsed and filtered to measure the absolute abundance of every unique TCRbeta CDR3 rearrangement. For each sample, productive Simpson clonality was calculated as the square root of Simpson's diversity index over productive rearrangements. This immuneACCESS table, as held by TCRdb, lists in-frame sequences with V and J called but not all clones. Of the missing ones, under half trace to an unresolved V gene in checked studies; the others have no known cause. D and trimming come from the DNA, and the V and J calls and clone size come from that table. This sample comprises tens of thousands of clones, nearly 80% of them detected only once. 6.3% of the sample rests with the top ten.

Looking up the germline V gene yields CDR1 SNHLY and CDR2 FYNNEI. After removal of 9 bases from V and 0 bases from J, the junction retains 1 base not matched to a gene. From its cysteine to its phenylalanine, the CDR3 spans 12 amino acids. This entry keeps only the CDR3 DNA: 36 bases, framed from base 1. Each collaborating institution followed its own protocols to collect whole blood in K2EDTA tubes. For TCRbeta analysis, collaborator samples were shipped as frozen whole blood, as isolated PBMCs, or as DNA extracted from either sample type. The TCR comes from a woman aged 55-69 years with acute or convalescent COVID-19. Sequenced material: peripheral blood. The sequence is built from TRBV2 and TRBJ1-2; 7 bases in the middle match TRBD1. For the CDR3, the sequence is CARDRPNYGYTF. The DNA is as follows: TGTGCCAGGGACAGGCCTAACTATGGCTACACCTTC.